This paragraph reports one T cell receptor (beta chain). Antigen specificity is unknown. Unique molecular identifiers tagged the TCR beta cDNA libraries. Input of roughly 0.85 to 11 million T cells yielded roughly 530,000 cDNA molecules. From the PCR reads, TCRdb called clonotypes with MiXCR, one entry per CDR3 protein. The data contain approximately 770,000 distinct CDR3 sequences, 46% of them seen just once; the ten biggest clones take up roughly 4.9%. This entry belongs to a study of post-analysis software for immune sequencing data. Study details: Disease courses included relapsing-remitting, secondary progressive and progressive-relapsing multiple sclerosis.

This CDR3 is built from 12 residues. V shed 5 bases and J shed 6 bases, with 11 bases lying between them. Points from the study as a whole: Five TRBV segments, including TRBV5-6, TRBV5-1 and TRBV20-1, were more frequent in patients than controls. Under the F measure, samples that were prepared in one batch clustered strongly together. Versus controls, multiple sclerosis patients showed significantly lower diversity (normalized Chao1).

The TCR originated in a girl aged 5-17 years with multiple sclerosis. Sequencing used blood. V gene TRBV12-3 or TRBV12-4 combines with J gene TRBJ2-7, with unresolved D. The CDR3 sequence: CASSNLDLEQYF. In DNA form, the CDR3 reads TGTGCCAGCAGTAACCTGGACCTCGAGCAGTACTTC.